Shown below are 32 T cell receptor beta chains from a single sample sequenced in a study of Ad26.COV2.S vaccination and SARS-CoV-2 variants. Assay: immunoSEQ multiplex PCR; the TCRdb copy retains only in-frame clones and omits some. In the table there are roughly 700,000 clones, 89% of which are singletons. The sample's treatment: over 15 received Ad26.COV2.S at low or high dose, single or two shots; about 5 received placebo; per-sample allocation not given. It was on day 63 after the first vaccine or placebo injection that samples were taken. Sample: peripheral blood, taken in a trial of Ad26.COV2.S vaccine versus placebo. The receptors stem from a person aged 18-65 years who received the Ad26.COV2.S COVID-19 vaccine or a placebo.

A single count supports this clone. CDR3 residues: CASSRDRNTEAFF. CDR3 coding DNA: TGTGCCAGCAGCCGAGACAGAAACACTGAAGCTTTCTTT. The chain uses TRBV7-7 and TRBJ1-1; D might be TRBD1 (5 bases). Trimming left V 5 bases short and J 2 bases short, with 9 bases between. CDR3 length: 13 amino acids. Germline-derived CDR1 and CDR2 are SSHAT and FNYEAQ (reference sequence).

The chain joins TRBV5-1 to TRBJ1-3, with D hard to call. The CDR3 is 15 amino acids. The germline CDR1 and CDR2 sequences are SGHRS and YFSETQ. The V and J ends lost 0 bases and 0 bases respectively, with 7 bases between them. The CDR3 reads CASSLEVASGNTIYF. The CDR3, as DNA: TGCGCCAGCAGCTTGGAGGTAGCCTCTGGAAACACCATATATTTT.

The chain joins TRBV5-1 to TRBJ2-3, with unresolved D. Deletions cut 0 bases from V and 2 bases from J, with 13 bases between. The CDR3 contains 16 residues. Per germline, CDR1 SGHRS and CDR2 YFSETQ. For the CDR3, the DNA is TGCGCCAGCAGCTTGGGGTCCACCAGTCCCACAGATACGCAGTATTTT. This gives the protein CASSLGSTSPTDTQYF.

The rearrangement links TRBV5-1 to TRBJ2-3; 9 nucleotides align to TRBD1. V was clipped by 7 bases and J by 4 bases; unmatched bases: 4. CDR1 is SGHRS and CDR2 is YFSETQ in the germline V gene. The CDR3 runs 13 residues. For the CDR3, the DNA is TGCGCCAGCTCCGACAGGGGGGCAGATACGCAGTATTTT. It encodes CASSDRGADTQYF.

The rearrangement uses TRBV27 and TRBJ2-3; D gene uncertain. V lost 10 bases to trimming and J lost 8 bases, with 13 bases between them. CDR3 length equals 11 residues. CDR1 and CDR2 (germline): MNHEY, SMNVEV (reference sequence). DNA of the CDR3: TGTGCCAACCTGGATGCACGTACGCAGTATTTT. It translates to CANLDARTQYF.

The chain links TRBV6-5 to TRBJ2-1, with TRBD2 matching over 8 bases. CDR1 is MNHEY, CDR2 SVGAGI, per germline. CDR3 length equals 14 residues. Losses at the gene ends were 3 bases for V and 9 bases for J; bases not matched to a gene: 7. CDR3 region: CASSYSGVTGEQFF. The CDR3 DNA reads TGTGCCAGCAGTTATAGCGGGGTAACAGGTGAGCAGTTCTTC.

The chain combines TRBV7-9 with TRBJ2-3; maybe TRBD2 (5 bases). The CDR3 has 13 residues. CDR1 is SEHNR, CDR2 FQNEAQ, per germline (reference sequence). V was trimmed by 9 bases and J by 5 bases, leaving 15 bases between them. In nucleotides, the CDR3 is TGTGCCAGAGATGGAGCGGCGGGAGATACGCAGTATTTT. It translates to CARDGAAGDTQYF.

The J gene is TRBJ2-1, the V gene TRBV5-1, with 13 bases aligning to TRBD2. The CDR3 extends over 17 amino acids. The J segment lost 7 bases and the V segment lost 7 bases, leaving 14 bases of the junction unmatched. CDR1 SGHRS and CDR2 YFSETQ come from the germline V gene. This CDR3 reads CASFKGLGTSGKNEQFF. CDR3 nucleotide sequence: TGCGCCAGCTTTAAGGGCCTCGGGACTAGCGGGAAGAATGAGCAGTTCTTC.

The chain couples TRBV6-5 to TRBJ2-1; 16 nucleotides line up with TRBD2. J lost 12 bases, V lost 8 bases, and 7 bases had no gene match. CDR3 size: 14 residues. The germline V gene has CDR1 MNHEY and CDR2 SVGAGI. The CDR3 nucleotides read TGTGCCAGCCGAGGGACTAGCGGGAGGGAACGGCAGTTCTTC. Residues: CASRGTSGRERQFF.

This clone came up a few times. V and J are TRBV18 and TRBJ2-2, with D tentatively TRBD1 (5 bases). The CDR3 totals 15 residues. Germline V lookup: CDR1 KGHSH, CDR2 LQKENI. Trimming left V 5 bases short and J 4 bases short, with 14 bases between. CDR3 sequence reads: CASSGQGLSTGELFF. CDR3 coding DNA: TGTGCCAGCTCAGGCCAGGGTTTAAGCACCGGGGAGCTGTTTTTT.

A note on this clone: The junction does not match germline at one end; this may be a read error. The chain joins TRBV3-1 (or the pseudogene TRBV3-2) to TRBJ2-5, with 7 bases matching TRBD2. This CDR3 is 15 amino acids long. Germline V lookup: CDR1 LGHDT, CDR2 YNNKEL (reference sequence). The CDR3 spells CASSQEAGPQEAQYF. CDR3 nucleotide sequence: TGTGCCAGCAGCCAAGAAGCGGGGCCGCAAGAGGCCCAGTACTTC.

The chain is built from TRBV3-1 (or the pseudogene TRBV3-2) and TRBJ2-1; 10 nucleotides match TRBD1. CDR3 length: 15 residues. Per the germline V gene, CDR1 is LGHDT and CDR2 is YNNKEL (reference sequence). V was pared by 0 bases and J by 7 bases, with 3 bases of the junction left unmatched. DNA of the CDR3: TGTGCCAGCAGCCAAGACCCGGGACAGGGGAATGAGCAGTTCTTC. This encodes CASSQDPGQGNEQFF.

V and J are TRBV7-6 and TRBJ1-1; D perhaps matches TRBD1 (6 bases). The germline gives CDR1 SGHVS, CDR2 FNYEAQ. Trimming removed 3 bases at V and 0 bases at J, with 20 bases between. The CDR3 sequence is 18 residues long. The CDR3 protein is CASSLVGGAVLLNTEAFF. In DNA form, the CDR3 reads TGTGCCAGCAGCTTGGTGGGGGGGGCCGTACTGCTGAACACTGAAGCTTTCTTT.

The chain is built from TRBV9 and TRBJ2-1, with 10 bases that match TRBD2. Per germline, CDR1 SGDLS and CDR2 YYNGEE. The CDR3 is made up of 15 amino acids. The J segment lost 3 bases and the V segment lost 4 bases, leaving 4 bases of the junction unmatched. The CDR3 sequence is CASSNSGGNYNEQFF. In nucleotides, the CDR3 is TGTGCCAGCAGCAATAGCGGGGGGAACTACAATGAGCAGTTCTTC.

The chain employs TRBV4-3 and TRBJ1-2, with 10 nucleotides matching TRBD1. V shed 1 base, J shed 5 bases, and the junction held 4 bases outside the gene matches. The CDR3 extends over 15 amino acids. Germline-derived CDR1 and CDR2 are LGHNA and YSLEER. The CDR3 DNA follows: TGCGCCAGCAGCCAAGGGACAGGGGGTGGTTATGGCTACACCTTC. Residues: CASSQGTGGGYGYTF.

This clone has just one count. The chain couples TRBV5-1 to TRBJ2-1, with TRBD2 identical over 8 bases. V trimming: 3 bases; J trimming: 10 bases; junction bases outside the gene matches: 15. Germline V gives CDR1 SGHRS, CDR2 YFSETQ. CDR3 length: 16 residues. This chain's CDR3 is CASSSSGTRWYGEQFF. CDR3 DNA sequence: TGCGCCAGCAGCTCGTCCGGGACTAGATGGTATGGCGAGCAGTTCTTC.

This chain's CDR3 is CASSAAGVVGYGYTF. CDR3 in DNA: TGTGCCAGCAGTGCGGCAGGGGTAGTGGGCTATGGCTACACCTTC. The chain joins TRBV2 to TRBJ1-2, with D maybe TRBD1 (6 bases). Germline loops: CDR1 SNHLY, CDR2 FYNNEI. This CDR3 contains 15 residues. Trimming took 4 bases from V and 4 from J, leaving 16 bases between them.

CDR3: CASSDTAGELFF. CDR3 sequence (DNA): TGTGCCAGCAGTGATACGGCCGGGGAGCTGTTTTTT. The rearrangement joins TRBV6-4 to TRBJ2-2; D unresolved. The CDR3 runs 12 residues. The ends were cut back, 3 bases at V and 6 bases at J, with 5 bases in the middle. CDR1 is MRHNA, CDR2 SNTAGT, per germline.

The chain uses TRBV6-5 and TRBJ2-3, with 8 bases fitting TRBD1. The junction had 1 base not matched to a gene; V was cut back by 6 bases and J by 2 bases. Germline CDR1 MNHEY, CDR2 SVGAGI. The CDR3 consists of 13 residues. In nucleotides, the CDR3 is TGTGCCAGCAGGACAGGGGTCACAGATACGCAGTATTTT. This sequence encodes CASRTGVTDTQYF.

The CDR3 sequence is CASSQDLGTSGKDWTSTDTQYF. The CDR3 DNA follows: TGTGCCAGCAGCCAAGACCTAGGGACTAGCGGTAAGGACTGGACTAGCACAGATACGCAGTATTTT. The V gene is TRBV4-2, the J gene TRBJ2-3; 11 bases are a match to TRBD2. J gave up 0 bases and V 0 bases, and 17 bases lay outside the gene matches. CDR3 length equals 22 residues. The germline gives CDR1 LGHNA, CDR2 YNFKEQ.

This clone came up once. V and J are TRBV5-4 and TRBJ1-1; 7 bases are a match to TRBD1. Trimming cost V 4 bases and J 5 bases; bases outside gene matches: 5. Germline CDR1 reads SGHNT; CDR2 reads YYREEE (reference sequence). This CDR3 spans 13 amino acids. CDR3 coding DNA: TGTGCCAGCAGCCAGACAGGGAAAACTGAAGCTTTCTTT. It yields the protein CASSQTGKTEAFF.

The rearrangement joins TRBV7-9 to TRBJ1-2; a weak D match, TRBD1 (5 bases). CDR3 size: 14 residues. Trimming removed 6 bases at V and 7 bases at J, with 18 bases between. Germline V gene lookup returns CDR1 SEHNR and CDR2 FQNEAQ (reference sequence). CDR3: CASSSWRDAGGYTF. The CDR3 region has the DNA TGTGCCAGCAGTTCCTGGAGGGACGCAGGTGGCTACACCTTC.

J is TRBJ1-5 and V is TRBV6-5; perhaps TRBD1 as D (6 bases). Germline CDR1 MNHEY, CDR2 SVGAGI. V dropped 11 bases and J dropped 3 bases, with 14 bases sitting between them. CDR3 length: 13 residues. CDR3 in amino acids: CAGRRQDNQPQHF. CDR3 coding DNA: TGTGCCGGAAGGAGACAGGACAATCAGCCCCAGCATTTT.

The chain combines TRBV12-3 or TRBV12-4 with TRBJ1-2; perhaps TRBD1 as D (5 bases). The CDR3 sequence is 13 residues long. V lost 3 bases, J lost 7 bases, and 12 bases lay in between. CDR3 sequence reads: CASSFQGNGGYTF. The CDR3 nucleotides are TGTGCCAGCAGTTTTCAGGGTAATGGTGGCTACACCTTC.

J is TRBJ2-3 and V is TRBV7-2; unclear D gene. This CDR3 is built from 13 residues. Germline lookup yields CDR1 SGHTA and CDR2 FQGNSA. V lost 0 bases to trimming and J lost 5 bases, with 6 bases between them. CDR3 sequence: CASSLAKEDTQYF. The CDR3 DNA follows: TGTGCCAGCAGCTTAGCCAAGGAAGATACGCAGTATTTT. The full variable domain, its missing parts supplied by reference TRBV7-2 and TRBJ2-3, is GAGVSQSPSNKVTEKGKDVELRCDPISGHTALYWYRQSLGQGLEFLIYFQGNSAPDKSGLPSDRFSAERTGGSVSTLTIQRTQQEDSAVYLCASSLAKEDTQYFGPGTRLTVL.

This rearrangement joins TRBV11-2 to TRBJ1-6; D not certain. Trimming pared 5 bases from V and 0 bases from J, leaving 17 bases between. This CDR3 contains 18 residues. Germline lookup yields CDR1 SGHAT and CDR2 FQNNGV. CDR3 residues: CASSPRLQPSSYNSPLHF. As DNA, the CDR3 is TGTGCCAGCAGCCCCCGTCTACAGCCGAGCTCCTATAATTCACCCCTCCACTTT.

The genes are TRBV7-2 and TRBJ2-7; D ambiguous. Germline V gene sequence: CDR1 SGHTA, CDR2 FQGNSA. Trimming removed 5 bases from V and 0 bases from J, with 11 bases in between. The CDR3 is 14 residues long. The CDR3 bases are TGTGCCAGCAGCACTATTGGGGTCTCCTACGAGCAGTACTTC. This translates into CASSTIGVSYEQYF.

The sample holds a few counts of this clone. The chain recombines TRBV30 with TRBJ1-3, with D perhaps matching TRBD1 (5 bases). The germline CDR1 and CDR2 sequences are GTSNPN and SVGIG (reference sequence). V lost 1 base to trimming and J lost 3 bases, with 7 bases between them. CDR3 length: 13 amino acids. The CDR3, as DNA: TGTGCCTGGAGTGGGGGGAATGGAAACACCATATATTTT. The encoded protein is CAWSGGNGNTIYF.

Comment on this clone: Mismatch with germline at one junction end may stem from a read error. The rearrangement links TRBV2 to TRBJ1-4; 7 bases are shared with TRBD1. The CDR3 has 11 residues. Germline V gene lookup returns CDR1 SNHLY and CDR2 FYNNEI. CDR3 in DNA: TGTGCCAGCAGCGTCGGACAGGCTTCTCGTTTT. It is translated as CASSVGQASRF.

The chain couples TRBV14 to TRBJ2-2; 7 bases fit TRBD1. The germline gives CDR1 SGHDN, CDR2 FVKESK. The length of the CDR3 is 14 residues. J gave up 8 bases and V 4 bases, and 7 bases lay outside the gene matches. The CDR3 bases are TGTGCCAGCAGCCGCCTCAGGGGGTCGGGGGAGCTGTTTTTT. Its translation: CASSRLRGSGELFF.

The sample holds one count of this clone. Here the CDR3 reads CASSPLAGYDYEQYF. The CDR3 DNA reads as TGTGCCAGCTCACCACTAGCGGGGTATGACTACGAGCAGTACTTC. The gene calls are TRBV18 and TRBJ2-7, with 8 bases aligning to TRBD2. After removal of 1 base from V and 3 bases from J, the junction contained 5 bases not matched to a gene. The CDR3 is 15 amino acids. In germline, CDR1 is KGHSH, CDR2 LQKENI.

The chain uses TRBV3-1 (or the pseudogene TRBV3-2) and TRBJ2-5, with no clear D. Germline loops: CDR1 LGHDT, CDR2 YNNKEL (reference sequence). The CDR3 is 12 residues long. Between the trimmed V and J ends, which lost 6 bases and 4 bases, there was a span of 9 bases. CDR3 loop: CASSPRIETQYF. The CDR3 bases are TGTGCCAGCAGTCCTAGGATAGAGACCCAGTACTTC.